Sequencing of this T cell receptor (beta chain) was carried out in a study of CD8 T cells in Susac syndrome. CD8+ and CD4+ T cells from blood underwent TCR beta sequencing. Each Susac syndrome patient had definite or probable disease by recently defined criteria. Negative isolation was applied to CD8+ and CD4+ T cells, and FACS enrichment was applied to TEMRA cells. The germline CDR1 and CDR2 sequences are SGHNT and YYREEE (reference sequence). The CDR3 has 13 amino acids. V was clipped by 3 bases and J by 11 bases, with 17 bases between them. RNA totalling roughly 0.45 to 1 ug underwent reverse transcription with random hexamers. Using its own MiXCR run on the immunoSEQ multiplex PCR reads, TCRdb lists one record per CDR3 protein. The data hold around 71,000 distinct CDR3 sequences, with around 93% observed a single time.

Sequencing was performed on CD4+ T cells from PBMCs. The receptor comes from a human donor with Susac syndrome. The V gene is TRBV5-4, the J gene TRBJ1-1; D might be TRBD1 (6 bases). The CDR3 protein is CASSWAGTMNAFF. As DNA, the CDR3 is TGTGCCAGCAGCTGGGCCGGGACAATGAACGCTTTCTTT.